A selection of T cell receptor beta chains follows, all from one sample in a study of shared clonotypes between healthy human individuals. Libraries were prepared by immunoSEQ multiplex PCR; TCRdb keeps only in-frame clonotypes and omits some of them. This repertoire shows more than 450,000 clones, 60% to 85% found once; its top ten account for approximately 12%. The sequenced material came from PBMCs. These receptors were obtained from a woman aged 40 to 49 in good health. Some clones in this sample may be carry-over from other donors' samples. Each CDR3 is given with its conserved first and last residue. Fields, in order: J gene, clone size, D gene, CDR3 length, V gene, CDR3 protein, CDR3 DNA. D genes are given only for firm matches. Rows may omit the clone size; those that give it use once, few, many or a size class.

TRBJ2-7,-,-,14,TRBV2,CASMLRGSSYEQYF,TGTGCCAGCATGTTGCGCGGTAGCTCCTACGAGCAGTACTTC
TRBJ1-6,-,-,14,TRBV5-6,CASSRGLGNSPLHF,TGTGCCAGCAGCAGGGGACTTGGGAATTCACCCCTCCACTTT
TRBJ2-4,-,-,13,TRBV11-2,CASSPGQGNIQYF,TGTGCCAGCAGCCCCGGTCAAGGAAACATTCAGTACTTC
TRBJ2-1,-,TRBD2,13,TRBV29-1,CSALSGRRGEQFF,TGCAGCGCTCTCAGCGGGAGGCGGGGTGAGCAGTTCTTC
TRBJ2-3,-,-,14,TRBV10-3,CATSRADSTDTQYF,TGTGCCACCAGCCGGGCCGACAGCACAGATACGCAGTATTTT
TRBJ1-2,-,-,14,TRBV7-3,CASSSGAGVDGYTF,TGTGCCAGCAGCTCAGGGGCAGGTGTCGATGGCTACACCTTC
TRBJ2-1,-,TRBD2,15,TRBV28,CASSLTSGRRSRQFF,TGTGCCAGCAGTTTGACTAGCGGGAGGCGGTCTCGGCAGTTCTTC
TRBJ1-6,-,-,17,TRBV28,CASSPHPGTLYNSPLHF,TGTGCCAGCAGTCCACACCCCGGGACACTATATAATTCACCCCTCCACTTT
TRBJ1-4,-,-,14,TRBV29-1,CSVEESGQGEKLFF,TGCAGCGTTGAAGAGTCGGGCCAAGGGGAAAAACTGTTTTTT
TRBJ1-5,-,TRBD1,13,TRBV18,CASSLGQGQPQHF,TGTGCCAGCTCTCTTGGACAGGGCCAGCCCCAGCATTTT
TRBJ2-3,-,TRBD1,16,TRBV28,CASSFSQGAIGDTQYF,TGTGCCAGCAGTTTCTCACAGGGGGCGATTGGAGATACGCAGTATTTT
TRBJ1-1,-,-,14,TRBV10-2,CASSAVRANTEAFF,TGCGCCAGCAGTGCGGTCAGGGCGAACACTGAAGCTTTCTTT
TRBJ2-3,-,-,13,TRBV7-2,CASSLLGTDTQYF,TGTGCCAGCAGCCTCCTCGGGACAGATACGCAGTATTTT
TRBJ1-1,few,-,13,TRBV5-5,CASSLDPNTEAFF,TGTGCCAGCAGCTTGGACCCGAACACTGAAGCTTTCTTT
TRBJ1-5,-,TRBD1,14,TRBV30,CAWGGRGYNQPQHF,TGTGCCTGGGGGGGCAGGGGGTACAATCAGCCCCAGCATTTT
TRBJ2-7,few,TRBD1,14,TRBV5-1,CASTPRQGAWEQYF,TGCGCCAGCACCCCGAGGCAGGGGGCATGGGAGCAGTACTTC
TRBJ1-2,-,-,14,TRBV19,CASSLDSYGYGYTF,TGTGCCAGTAGTCTTGACAGCTACGGCTATGGCTACACCTTC
TRBJ2-3,-,TRBD1,15,TRBV19,CASSPTGGRADTQYF,TGTGCCAGTAGTCCAACAGGGGGCAGGGCAGATACGCAGTATTTT
TRBJ2-7,-,-,12,TRBV10-3,CAISGRLGEQYF,TGTGCCATCAGCGGGAGACTAGGTGAGCAGTACTTC
TRBJ2-3,-,TRBD2,18,TRBV10-2,CASSDLPPAGGYTDTQYF,TGCGCCAGCAGTGATTTACCCCCCGCGGGAGGGTACACAGATACGCAGTATTTT
TRBJ2-5,-,TRBD1,16,TRBV7-9,CASSLTDRERGETQYF,TGTGCCAGCAGCTTAACGGACAGGGAAAGGGGAGAGACCCAGTACTTC
TRBJ2-2,-,-,15,TRBV7-6,CASSLEGLNTGELFF,TGTGCCAGCAGCTTAGAAGGATTGAACACCGGGGAGCTGTTTTTT
TRBJ2-7,-,TRBD2,14,TRBV7-8,CASSHGLAGGLQYF,TGTGCCAGCAGCCACGGACTAGCGGGAGGTCTGCAGTACTTC
TRBJ2-3,-,-,13,TRBV7-3,CASSPGSTDTQYF,TGTGCCAGCAGCCCCGGATCCACAGATACGCAGTATTTT
TRBJ2-3,-,TRBD2,16,TRBV27,CASRVAGTSGRSTQYF,TGTGCCAGCAGGGTAGCCGGGACTAGCGGGAGGTCTACGCAGTATTTT
TRBJ2-3,-,TRBD2,16,TRBV28,CASSALAGEWTDTQYF,TGTGCCAGCAGCGCTTTGGCGGGAGAATGGACAGATACGCAGTATTTT
TRBJ2-7,-,TRBD1,14,TRBV11-2,CASKTQGVTYEQYF,TGTGCCAGCAAGACACAGGGGGTCACCTACGAGCAGTACTTC
TRBJ2-7,-,-,11,TRBV18,CASSPDGEQYF,TGTGCCAGCTCACCGGACGGCGAGCAGTACTTC
TRBJ1-2,-,-,14,TRBV28,CASSSRSAISGYTF,TGTGCCAGCAGTTCTAGGTCGGCGATCTCGGGCTACACCTTC
TRBJ1-2,-,-,14,TRBV28,CASSQRGGDIGYTF,TGTGCCAGCAGTCAGAGGGGGGGAGATATCGGCTACACCTTC
TRBJ2-2,-,-,11,TRBV19,CASGGFGELFF,TGTGCCAGTGGAGGGTTCGGGGAGCTGTTTTTT
TRBJ2-7,-,-,14,TRBV5-4,CASSLAKSSYEQYF,TGTGCCAGCAGCTTGGCCAAGAGCTCCTACGAGCAGTACTTC
TRBJ1-2,-,TRBD1,13,TRBV28,CASRLQGSYGYTF,TGTGCCAGCAGGCTACAGGGGTCCTATGGCTACACCTTC
TRBJ1-1,-,-,13,TRBV18,CASSPDMNTEAFF,TGTGCCAGCTCACCAGATATGAACACTGAAGCTTTCTTT
TRBJ2-2,many,-,15,TRBV7-2,CASSKEVGSPGELFF,TGTGCCAGCAGCAAAGAGGTGGGCTCGCCCGGGGAGCTGTTTTTT
TRBJ1-1,-,TRBD1,13,TRBV6-6,CASSYTRDSEAFF,TGTGCCAGCAGTTACACCAGGGACAGTGAAGCTTTCTTT
TRBJ2-1,-,TRBD2,16,TRBV7-9,CASSLGEREFDNEQFF,TGTGCCAGCAGCTTAGGCGAGCGGGAGTTCGACAATGAGCAGTTCTTC
TRBJ2-2,once,-,15,TRBV28,CASSTSSRGTGELFF,TGTGCCAGCAGCACTAGCTCAAGGGGCACCGGGGAGCTGTTTTTT
TRBJ2-7,-,-,13,TRBV15,CATSRDNADEQYF,TGTGCCACCAGCAGAGACAACGCCGACGAGCAGTACTTC
TRBJ2-7,-,TRBD2,13,TRBV10-2,CASGTSPEHEQYF,TGCGCCAGCGGGACTAGCCCAGAGCACGAGCAGTACTTC
TRBJ2-1,once,TRBD2,15,TRBV4-2,CASSQVLAGVHEQFF,TGTGCCAGCAGCCAAGTACTAGCGGGAGTTCATGAGCAGTTCTTC
TRBJ1-5,-,-,13,TRBV28,CASRNPSSSAQHF,TGTGCCAGCCGCAACCCCTCGAGTTCGGCCCAGCATTTT
TRBJ2-5,-,-,13,TRBV2,CASSVGRQETQYF,TGTGCCAGCAGTGTTGGCAGGCAAGAGACCCAGTACTTC
TRBJ1-5,-,-,14,TRBV6-6,CASSYRDSNQPQHF,TGTGCCAGCAGTTACAGGGATTCCAATCAGCCCCAGCATTTT
TRBJ2-7,-,-,16,TRBV19,CASSKRPTLASYEQYF,TGTGCCAGTAGCAAAAGACCCACCCTGGCCTCCTACGAGCAGTACTTC
TRBJ1-6,-,TRBD1,15,TRBV28,CASRLTGLGVSPLHF,TGTGCCAGCAGACTGACAGGGTTGGGGGTCTCACCCCTCCACTTT